This TCR beta chain appears in the sequencing data of a study of regulatory T cells in long-lasting Graves disease. Researchers made TCR beta libraries by using iRepertoire HTBI primers and running Arm-PCR on CDR3 regions. TCRdb passed the multiplex PCR reads through MiXCR, listing each CDR3 protein once. This table holds around 500,000 distinct CDR3 sequences, about 11% found once. The germline gives CDR1 SGHNT, CDR2 YENEEA. The CDR3 consists of 14 residues. V gave up 3 bases and J gave up 5 bases; unmatched junction bases: 4. Many counts were recorded for this clonotype. Time point specified: newly diagnosed GD, antithyroid drugs for less than 3 months. RNA extracted from PBMCs served as the sequencing template. The same specimen was also included in a second study, on T cells in Graves' hyperthyroidism and ophthalmopathy. That report notes: The HTBI set primed first-round TCR CDR3 RT-PCR.

This rearrangement joins TRBV11-3 to TRBJ2-1; TRBD2 matches 7 bases. The source material was peripheral blood mononuclear cells (PBMCs), sampled at new diagnosis, from a patient treated with antithyroid drugs. The TCR originated in a woman aged 30 to 39 with Graves disease. The CDR3 spells CASSFGRRDNEQFF. The DNA for the CDR3 is TGTGCCAGCAGCTTCGGGAGGAGAGACAATGAGCAGTTCTTC.